Shown below are 28 T cell receptor beta chains from a single sample sequenced in a study of T-cell memory formation after mild COVID-19. MiXCR was run by TCRdb on the 5' RACE reads, yielding one entry per CDR3 protein. Among roughly 580,000 distinct CDR3 sequences listed, roughly 18% were seen once. Sequencing was done on a sample of PBMCs or a T cell subset sorted from them (not recorded which). These receptors came from an adult woman who had mild COVID-19 (a few samples of this study predate the infection). Cell type and time point are not known.

This clonotype was detected a few times. J is TRBJ2-7 and V is TRBV30; a possible D gene is TRBD2 (5 bases). V was pared by 3 bases and J by 4 bases, with 16 bases between. Germline CDR1 GTSNPN, CDR2 SVGIG (reference sequence). This CDR3 is 14 amino acids long. The CDR3 region is CAWSPRGSAYEQYF. CDR3 nucleotide sequence: TGTGCCTGGAGCCCGCGAGGGAGTGCGTACGAGCAGTACTTC.

The rearrangement uses TRBV7-6 and TRBJ2-1, with 9 bases aligning to TRBD2. Germline V gene sequence: CDR1 SGHVS, CDR2 FNYEAQ. The CDR3 sequence is 14 residues long. The V gene end was trimmed by 5 bases and the J gene end by 6 bases; junction bases not matched to a gene: 5. The CDR3 bases are TGTGCCAGCAGCCCCAGGACTAGCGCCAATGAGCAGTTCTTC. It translates to CASSPRTSANEQFF.

The table lists this clonotype with a few counts. The J gene is TRBJ1-1, the V gene TRBV23-1, with a tentative D call TRBD1 (6 bases). TRBV23-1 has ORF status, its function being uncertain. V shed 9 bases and J shed 1 base, with 12 bases lying between them. The CDR3 is made up of 13 amino acids. DNA of the CDR3: TGCGCCAGGAGACAGGAGGAGAACACTGAAGCTTTCTTT. Encoded protein: CARRQEENTEAFF.

This chain joins TRBV7-8 and TRBJ1-4; TRBD1 agrees at 8 bases. The CDR3 has 15 residues. The trim removed 1 base at V and 6 bases at J, leaving 4 bases unmatched. Germline assignment: CDR1 SGHVS and CDR2 FQNEAQ. This CDR3 is CASSLVGTGDEKLFF. The CDR3 DNA reads TGTGCCAGCAGCTTAGTAGGGACAGGCGATGAAAAACTGTTTTTT. The full variable domain, completed using reference TRBV7-8 and TRBJ1-4, is GAGVSQSPRYKVAKRGQDVALRCDPISGHVSLFWYQQALGQGPEFLTYFQNEAQLDKSGLPSDRFFAERPEGSVSTLKIQRTQQEDSAVYLCASSLVGTGDEKLFFGSGTQLSVL.

Only a few counts were recorded for this clonotype. The chain couples TRBV15 to TRBJ1-5, with 7 bases aligning to TRBD1. This CDR3 is 16 amino acids long. CDR1 is LNHNV and CDR2 is YYDKDF in the germline V gene (reference sequence). Losses at the gene ends were 5 bases for V and 6 bases for J; bases not matched to a gene: 13. The CDR3 loop is CATSGDTTGDRQPQHF. DNA for the CDR3: TGTGCCACCAGCGGTGACACTACAGGGGATCGTCAGCCCCAGCATTTT. Using reference TRBV15 and TRBJ1-5 for the parts outside the CDR3, the full variable domain is DAMVIQNPRYQVTQFGKPVTLSCSQTLNHNVMYWYQQKSSQAPKLLFHYYDKDFNNEADTPDNFQSRRPNTSFCFLDIRSPGLGDTAMYLCATSGDTTGDRQPQHFGDGTRLSIL.

This clonotype was seen a few times. The chain joins TRBV20-1 to TRBJ1-1; D not resolved. Trimming stripped 2 bases from V and 0 bases from J, with 4 bases between. The CDR3 covers 12 residues. Germline V gives CDR1 DFQATT, CDR2 SNEGSKA (reference sequence). The CDR3 DNA is TGCAGTGCTAGAAATATGAACACTGAAGCTTTCTTT. Its protein is CSARNMNTEAFF.

This clonotype was seen a handful of times. The V gene is TRBV12-3 or TRBV12-4, the J gene TRBJ2-5; D gene uncertain. The V end was cut by 7 bases, the J end by 0 bases, with 12 bases between. CDR3 size: 14 residues. CDR3 sequence reads: CASKSRADQETQYF. CDR3 nucleotides: TGTGCCAGCAAAAGCCGGGCCGACCAAGAGACCCAGTACTTC.

The chain joins TRBV28 to TRBJ2-3; 14 nucleotides match TRBD2. CDR1 MDHEN and CDR2 SYDVKM come from the germline V gene. V shed 6 bases and J 5 bases; nucleotides not matched to a gene: 4. This CDR3 region has 15 residues. CDR3 in DNA: TGTGCCAGCAGCGGGACTAGCGGGGGACAAGATACGCAGTATTTT. Translated: CASSGTSGGQDTQYF.

This clonotype was observed a few times. The chain combines TRBV20-1 with TRBJ1-1; weak D call: TRBD1 (6 bases). In germline, CDR1 is DFQATT, CDR2 SNEGSKA (reference sequence). This CDR3 region has 13 residues. V was clipped by 6 bases and J by 3 bases, with 14 bases between them. The CDR3 region is CSAVGRGDTEAFF. The CDR3 DNA follows: TGCAGTGCCGTGGGCAGGGGCGACACTGAAGCTTTCTTT.

This clonotype has just a few counts. The V call is TRBV24-1, the J call TRBJ1-5; tentatively, D is TRBD1 (5 bases). With 5 bases removed from V and 4 bases from J, the gap between germline ends came to 11 bases. The CDR3 is 14 residues long. Germline assignment: CDR1 KGHDR and CDR2 SFDVKD. CDR3 sequence: CATSGVSGNQPQHF. The CDR3 DNA reads TGTGCCACCAGTGGCGTCTCAGGGAATCAGCCCCAGCATTTT.

The rearrangement joins TRBV7-9 to TRBJ1-2; weak D call: TRBD1 (6 bases). Trimming stripped 3 bases from V and 3 bases from J, with 14 bases between. The V gene's germline CDR1 is SEHNR and CDR2 FQNEAQ (reference sequence). The CDR3 has 15 residues. As DNA, the CDR3 is TGTGCCAGCAGCTTCAGTGGAGGGGGAGACTATGGCTACACCTTC. Its protein product is CASSFSGGGDYGYTF.

The table lists this clonotype with many counts. The chain is built from TRBV15 and TRBJ2-5; possibly TRBD1 for D (6 bases). The length of the CDR3 is 12 residues. Germline assignment: CDR1 LNHNV and CDR2 YYDKDF (reference sequence). Deletions cut 9 bases from V and 3 bases from J, with 11 bases between. CDR3 in DNA: TGTGCCACAAAACAGGGTGAAGAGACCCAGTACTTC. It specifies CATKQGEETQYF.

This sequence joins TRBV5-1 and TRBJ2-1; tentatively, D is TRBD2 (6 bases). Per the germline V gene, CDR1 is SGHRS and CDR2 is YFSETQ. V was cut by 4 bases and J by 1 base, with 15 bases left in between. The CDR3 spans 16 residues. For the CDR3, the DNA is TGCGCCAGCAGCGCCACACCCGGGGGTTCCTACAATGAGCAGTTCTTC. Its translation is CASSATPGGSYNEQFF.

V usage is TRBV6-5 and J usage is TRBJ2-3; 8 nucleotides align to TRBD2. This CDR3 is 20 amino acids long. V lost 2 bases and J lost 0; bases outside the gene matches: 16. Germline CDR1 is MNHEY and CDR2 is SVGAGI. CDR3 coding DNA: TGTGCCAGCAGTTACGGTGGGGCGCTCCGAGCGGGAGCCAGCACAGATACGCAGTATTTT. It is translated as CASSYGGALRAGASTDTQYF.

This clonotype came up many times. The gene calls are TRBV7-2 and TRBJ2-2; D unresolved. The germline CDR1 and CDR2 sequences are SGHTA and FQGNSA. The V gene lost 5 bases and the J gene lost 3 bases, with 4 bases spanning the gap. The CDR3 covers 12 residues. The CDR3 nucleotides are TGTGCCAGCAGCCGATACACCGGGGAGCTGTTTTTT. It is translated as CASSRYTGELFF.

The chain carries TRBV20-1 and TRBJ2-2; TRBD2 matches at 11 bases. The V gene end was trimmed by 3 bases and the J gene end by 5 bases; junction bases not matched to a gene: 5. Germline assignment: CDR1 DFQATT and CDR2 SNEGSKA (reference sequence). The CDR3 is 15 residues long. The DNA of the CDR3 is TGCAGTGCTAGGCAACTAGCGGGGGATACCGGGGAGCTGTTTTTT. Its protein is CSARQLAGDTGELFF.

CDR3 residues: CASSPQGLAGGPVETQYF. CDR3 bases: TGTGCCAGCAGCCCGCAGGGACTAGCGGGAGGGCCGGTCGAGACCCAGTACTTC. The rearrangement joins TRBV7-2 to TRBJ2-5; 16 bases are a match to TRBD2. The germline V gene encodes CDR1 SGHTA and CDR2 FQGNSA. J was trimmed by 5 bases and V by 5 bases; bases with no gene match: 11. The CDR3 consists of 18 residues.

This chain joins TRBV20-1 and TRBJ1-2, with D perhaps TRBD1 (5 bases). V lost 3 bases and J lost 2, with 10 bases in between. Germline assignment: CDR1 DFQATT and CDR2 SNEGSKA (reference sequence). This CDR3 region has 13 residues. The CDR3 is CSASPGLNYGYTF. The CDR3 DNA follows: TGCAGTGCTAGCCCGGGACTGAACTATGGCTACACCTTC.

Worth noting for this clonotype: An end of the junction does not agree with germline; a read error may underlie this. The V gene is TRBV7-8, the J gene TRBJ2-5; 8 nucleotides line up with TRBD1. Germline CDR1 SGHVS, CDR2 FQNEAQ. The CDR3 consists of 14 residues. The CDR3 bases are TGTTCCAGCAGCTTAAGGACAGGGTGGCAGACCCAGTACTTC. Protein sequence: CSSSLRTGWQTQYF. The full variable domain, rest sourced from reference TRBV7-8 and TRBJ2-5, is GAGVSQSPRYKVAKRGQDVALRCDPISGHVSLFWYQQALGQGPEFLTYFQNEAQLDKSGLPSDRFFAERPEGSVSTLKIQRTQQEDSAVYLCSSSLRTGWQTQYFGPGTRLLVL.

This chain connects TRBV24-1 to TRBJ2-2; 12 nucleotides match TRBD2. Germline V gene sequence: CDR1 KGHDR, CDR2 SFDVKD. The CDR3 is 16 residues long. After removal of 3 bases from V and 5 bases from J, the junction contained 3 bases not matched to a gene. CDR3 loop: CATSDHTSGRTGELFF. The DNA of the CDR3 is TGTGCCACCAGTGATCATACTAGCGGGAGGACCGGGGAGCTGTTTTTT.

The chain links TRBV6-2 or TRBV6-3 to TRBJ2-1; possible D gene TRBD2, 7 bases. The CDR3 contains 15 residues. In germline, CDR1 is MNHEY, CDR2 SVGEGT. Deletions cut 0 bases from V and 6 bases from J, with 12 bases between. CDR3 region: CASSYSGGGFNEQFF. The CDR3 DNA sequence: TGTGCCAGCAGTTACTCAGGGGGGGGGTTCAATGAGCAGTTCTTC.

This clonotype was seen a few times. The rearrangement uses TRBV5-4 and TRBJ2-7, with TRBD2 as a possible D gene (7 bases). Trimming cost V 5 bases and J 7 bases, with 16 bases left between them. Germline assignment: CDR1 SGHNT and CDR2 YYREEE (reference sequence). CDR3 length equals 13 residues. The CDR3 region is CASSFGGPGEQYF. The CDR3 DNA reads TGTGCCAGCAGTTTCGGGGGGCCGGGTGAGCAGTACTTC.

This clonotype was found a few times. The rearrangement links TRBV20-1 to TRBJ2-7, with TRBD1 identical over 8 bases. This CDR3 region has 14 residues. Germline V gene sequence: CDR1 DFQATT, CDR2 SNEGSKA (reference sequence). After removal of 6 bases from V and 2 bases from J, the junction contained 9 bases not matched to a gene. CDR3 sequence (DNA): TGCAGTGCGCCCGGGACAGGAGATCCCTACGAGCAGTACTTC. Amino acids: CSAPGTGDPYEQYF.

V and J are TRBV4-1 and TRBJ2-7, with a possible D match to TRBD1 (6 bases). This CDR3 is 13 amino acids long. Germline CDR1 is MGHRA and CDR2 is YSYEKL. V was cut by 2 bases and J by 3 bases, with 8 bases left in between. CDR3 loop: CASSQIGGYEQYF. The DNA for the CDR3 is TGCGCCAGCAGCCAAATAGGGGGCTACGAGCAGTACTTC.

The genes are TRBV4-1 and TRBJ2-7; D may match TRBD1 or TRBD2 (5 bases each). V lost 1 base and J lost 4, with 11 bases in between. This CDR3 is built from 14 residues. Germline V CDR1 and CDR2: MGHRA, YSYEKL. The CDR3 loop reads CASSQGGAGYEQYF. CDR3 DNA sequence: TGCGCCAGCAGCCAAGGAGGGGCAGGTTACGAGCAGTACTTC.

The table lists this clonotype with a few counts. An end of the junction does not agree with germline; a read error may underlie this. The rearrangement links TRBV20-1 to TRBJ2-5; D is ambiguous. Germline V gives CDR1 DFQATT, CDR2 SNEGSKA (reference sequence). The CDR3 is 14 residues long. The CDR3, as DNA: TGCAGTGGTAGAGGTCTACAGATCCAAGAGACCCAGTACTTC. Translated, it gives CSGRGLQIQETQYF.

The genes are TRBV15 and TRBJ2-7; D gene uncertain. The V end lost 1 base, the J end lost 0 bases, and 10 bases lay between the germline ends. Germline V gene sequence: CDR1 LNHNV, CDR2 YYDKDF (reference sequence). This CDR3 is 15 amino acids long. Here the CDR3 DNA reads TGTGCCACCAGCAGAGGAGCACTGAGCTCCTACGAGCAGTACTTC. This gives the protein CATSRGALSSYEQYF.

The chain carries TRBV4-3 and TRBJ2-1; the match to TRBD2 covers 10 bases. Germline assignment: CDR1 LGHNA and CDR2 YSLEER. This CDR3 has 17 amino acids. The V and J ends lost 4 bases and 1 base, in that order; junction bases with no gene match: 7. DNA of the CDR3: TGCGCCAGCAGCCTTATCGGACTAGCGGAGTCCTACAATGAGCAGTTCTTC. This encodes CASSLIGLAESYNEQFF.